The 9 T cell receptor beta chains listed next were all sequenced from one sample in a study of T cell responses to AZD1222 COVID-19 vaccine (TCRdb year 2021). Libraries were built with the immunoSEQ multiplex PCR assay. Here the immuneACCESS table is served through TCRdb, limited to in-frame sequences with V and J called. Missing clones are a known gap in these copies; in checked studies unresolved V genes cover under half, and the rest lacks a known reason. This sample lists under 60,000 clones; around 80% were detected once. The ten largest clonotypes hold about 10% of the sample. Reading the label with the study, this specimen's time point is: baseline before first vaccination. Sequencing used peripheral blood, obtained on day 0 of AZD1222 vaccination. The receptors derive from an adult in good health.

The chain recombines TRBV27 with TRBJ2-5; TRBD1 or TRBD2 may be the D gene (5 bases each). The CDR3 sequence is 15 residues long. V lost 0 bases, J lost 1 base, and 9 bases lay in between. Germline V gene lookup returns CDR1 MNHEY and CDR2 SMNVEV (reference sequence). CDR3 coding DNA: TGTGCCAGCAGTTTATCGTGGGGGATCCAAGAGACCCAGTACTTC. Protein product: CASSLSWGIQETQYF.

This clone was observed a few times. CDR3 region: CAANGGGRNEAFF. The CDR3, as DNA: TGTGCCGCAAACGGAGGGGGGCGGAATGAAGCTTTCTTT. This sequence joins TRBV16 and TRBJ1-1, with a weak D call TRBD1 (6 bases). The germline V gene has CDR1 KGHSY and CDR2 FQNENV. The CDR3 is made up of 13 amino acids. Deletions cut 11 bases from V and 7 bases from J, with 20 bases between.

This chain uses TRBV1 with TRBJ1-1; no DNA check was done on the table's D call, TRBD1. TRBV1 is an annotated pseudogene. The CDR3 is 16 residues long. For the CDR3, the DNA is TGCACCAGCAGCCCCGGACAGGGACCGATGAACACTGAAGCTTTCTTT. Translated: CTSSPGQGPMNTEAFF.

V and J are TRBV6-5 and TRBJ2-3; 7 bases are shared with TRBD1. The junction had 11 bases not matched to a gene; V was cut back by 8 bases and J by 6 bases. From germline, CDR1 is MNHEY and CDR2 SVGAGI. The CDR3 runs to 14 residues. The CDR3 loop reads CASLRDRSSDTQYF. In nucleotides, the CDR3 is TGTGCCAGCCTGAGGGACAGAAGTTCTGATACGCAGTATTTT.

This chain connects TRBV7-9 to TRBJ2-5, with a weak D call TRBD2 (5 bases). This CDR3 comprises 12 residues. From germline, CDR1 is SEHNR and CDR2 FQNEAQ (reference sequence). Trimming stripped 6 bases from V and 4 bases from J, with 9 bases between. The CDR3 sequence is CASRLEGETQYF. Written as DNA, the CDR3 is TGTGCCAGCAGACTAGAGGGAGAGACCCAGTACTTC.

The J gene is TRBJ1-2, the V gene TRBV18; D is ambiguous. V shed 2 bases and J shed 4 bases, with 11 bases lying between them. CDR1 KGHSH and CDR2 LQKENI come from the germline V gene. The CDR3 is 14 amino acids. In nucleotides, the CDR3 is TGTGCCAGCTCACCATCGGTAGGCAGCTATGGCTACACCTTC. It encodes CASSPSVGSYGYTF.

The chain joins TRBV5-4 to TRBJ2-1; TRBD2 agrees at 9 bases. Losses at the gene ends were 0 bases for V and 7 bases for J; bases not matched to a gene: 8. Germline loops: CDR1 SGHNT, CDR2 YYREEE (reference sequence). The CDR3 is 16 residues long. The chain's CDR3 is CASSLGSGGFGNEQFF. CDR3 sequence (DNA): TGTGCCAGCAGCTTGGGTAGCGGGGGATTCGGTAATGAGCAGTTCTTC.

The chain couples TRBV6-5 to TRBJ2-7; 7 bases are a match to TRBD2. The V segment lost 2 bases and the J segment 2 bases; nucleotides outside the gene matches: 9. The CDR3 consists of 16 residues. In germline, CDR1 is MNHEY, CDR2 SVGAGI. The CDR3 DNA reads TGTGCCAGCAGTTACGACCCCGGGGGGACGGCCTACGAGCAGTACTTC. It encodes CASSYDPGGTAYEQYF.

The rearrangement links TRBV5-4 to TRBJ2-3; the D is unclear. Germline V CDR1 and CDR2: SGHNT, YYREEE (reference sequence). CDR3 length equals 15 residues. V was cut by 3 bases and J by 5 bases, with 16 bases left in between. The CDR3 DNA reads TGTGCCAGCAGCTCCCCGGAAGCCATGAGAGATACGCAGTATTTT. Protein: CASSSPEAMRDTQYF.